This T cell receptor beta chain was documented in a study of cytomegalovirus exposure and HLA in healthy donors. Findings and limits, study-wide: Presence/absence results assume similar sequencing depth per donor, which may not hold. There were reportedly fewer N-insertions in an Asian-associated ancestry cluster than the approximately 670-donor mean, in a later analysis. Later analysis identified a missense DCLRE1C variant that was linked to TCR beta V- and J-gene trimming.

A multiplex PCR was run with 60 Vbeta primers and 13 Jbeta primers. Assay used: immunoSEQ multiplex PCR; TCRdb lists only in-frame clones, some missing. The sample consists of nearly 110,000 clones, less than 80% of them appearing once. In regard to this clone: Antigen: not known.

Per the germline V gene, CDR1 is SGHRS and CDR2 is YFSETQ. Trimming shortened V by 5 bases and J by 8 bases, and 16 bases separated the two germline ends. The CDR3 runs 14 residues. The chain combines TRBV5-1 with TRBJ1-4; the D gene is possibly TRBD1 (5 bases). Sample: PBMCs. This clonotype was sampled from a man aged 25-40 years in good health and CMV-seronegative. The CDR3 spells CASSREGMGEKLFF. In DNA, the CDR3 is TGCGCCAGCAGTCGGGAGGGGATGGGCGAAAAACTGTTTTTT.